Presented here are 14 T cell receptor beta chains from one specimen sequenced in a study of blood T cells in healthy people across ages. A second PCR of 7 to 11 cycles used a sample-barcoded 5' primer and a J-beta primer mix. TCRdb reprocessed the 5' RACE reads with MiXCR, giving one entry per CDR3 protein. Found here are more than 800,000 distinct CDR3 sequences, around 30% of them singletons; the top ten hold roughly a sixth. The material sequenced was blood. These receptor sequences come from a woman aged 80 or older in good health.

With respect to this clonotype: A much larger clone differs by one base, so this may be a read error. The CDR3 DNA is TGCGCCAGCAGCTTGTCATGCAACAGGGGGAGGAACGAGCAGTACTTC. This gives the protein CASSLSCNRGRNEQYF. The chain links TRBV5-1 to TRBJ2-4; 8 bases line up with TRBD1. The last part of the DNA fits TRBJ2-7 better; the J call may be wrong. The length of the CDR3 is 16 residues. Germline V gives CDR1 SGHRS, CDR2 YFSETQ.

CDR3 sequence reads: CASSLSQGDNQPQHF. The CDR3 nucleotides read TGTGCCAGCAGCTTATCACAGGGGGACAATCAGCCCCAGCATTTT. The chain is built from TRBV7-2 and TRBJ1-5; 8 bases match TRBD1. Germline V gene sequence: CDR1 SGHTA, CDR2 FQGNSA. This CDR3 spans 15 amino acids. Germline trimming cut 2 bases from V and 3 bases from J; bases unmatched to any gene: 3.

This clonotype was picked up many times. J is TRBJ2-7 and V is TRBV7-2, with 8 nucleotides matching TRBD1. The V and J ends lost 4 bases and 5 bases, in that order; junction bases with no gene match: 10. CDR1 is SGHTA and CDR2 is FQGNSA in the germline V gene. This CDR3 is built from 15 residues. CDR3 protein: CASSWSSQGADEQYF. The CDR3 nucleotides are TGTGCCAGCAGCTGGTCGAGTCAGGGGGCTGACGAGCAGTACTTC. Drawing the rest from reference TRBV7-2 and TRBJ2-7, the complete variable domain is GAGVSQSPSNKVTEKGKDVELRCDPISGHTALYWYRQSLGQGLEFLIYFQGNSAPDKSGLPSDRFSAERTGGSVSTLTIQRTQQEDSAVYLCASSWSSQGADEQYFGPGTRLTVT.

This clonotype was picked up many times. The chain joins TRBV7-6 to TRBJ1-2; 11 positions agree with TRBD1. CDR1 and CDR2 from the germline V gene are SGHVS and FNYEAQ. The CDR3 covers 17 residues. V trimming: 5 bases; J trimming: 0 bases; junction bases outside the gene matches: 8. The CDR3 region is CASSARTGGLANYGYTF. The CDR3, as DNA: TGTGCCAGCAGCGCCAGGACAGGGGGCTTAGCTAACTATGGCTACACCTTC.

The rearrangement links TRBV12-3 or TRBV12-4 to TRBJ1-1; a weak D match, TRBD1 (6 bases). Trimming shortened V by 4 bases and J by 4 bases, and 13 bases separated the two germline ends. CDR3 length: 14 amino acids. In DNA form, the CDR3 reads TGTGCCAGCAGTTCGGGGGGCGAACGCACTGAAGCTTTCTTT. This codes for CASSSGGERTEAFF.

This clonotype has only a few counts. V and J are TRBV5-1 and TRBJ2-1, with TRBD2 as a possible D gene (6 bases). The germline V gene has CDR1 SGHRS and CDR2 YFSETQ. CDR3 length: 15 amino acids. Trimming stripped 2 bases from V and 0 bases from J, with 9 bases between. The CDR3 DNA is TGCGCCAGCAGCTTCGGGGGAAACTCCTACAATGAGCAGTTCTTC. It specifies CASSFGGNSYNEQFF.

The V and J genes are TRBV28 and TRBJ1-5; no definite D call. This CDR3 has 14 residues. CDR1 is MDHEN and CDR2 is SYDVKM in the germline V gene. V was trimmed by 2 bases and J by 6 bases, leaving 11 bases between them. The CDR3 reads CASSLGPRSQPQHF. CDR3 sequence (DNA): TGTGCCAGCAGTTTAGGCCCCCGTAGTCAGCCCCAGCATTTT.

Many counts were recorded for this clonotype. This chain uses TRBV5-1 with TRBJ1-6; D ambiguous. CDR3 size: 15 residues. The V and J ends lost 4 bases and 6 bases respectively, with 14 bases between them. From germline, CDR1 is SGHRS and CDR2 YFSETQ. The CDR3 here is CASSPSEGINSPLHF. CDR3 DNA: TGCGCCAGCAGCCCTTCGGAGGGTATTAATTCACCCCTCCACTTT.

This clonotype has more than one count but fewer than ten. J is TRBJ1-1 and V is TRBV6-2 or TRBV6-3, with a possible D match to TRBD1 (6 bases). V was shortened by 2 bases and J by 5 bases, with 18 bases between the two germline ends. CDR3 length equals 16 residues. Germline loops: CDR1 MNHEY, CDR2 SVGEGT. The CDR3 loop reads CASSYIQGRAGTEAFF. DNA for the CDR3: TGTGCCAGCAGTTACATACAGGGCCGAGCCGGGACTGAAGCTTTCTTT.

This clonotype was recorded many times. The CDR3 protein is CASSGTGSYEQYF. CDR3 in DNA: TGTGCCAGCAGCGGAACAGGCTCCTACGAGCAGTACTTC. This chain connects TRBV5-5 to TRBJ2-7; possible D gene TRBD1, 5 bases. CDR1 and CDR2 from the germline V gene are SGHKS and YYEKEE (reference sequence). V lost 4 bases and J lost 0, with 8 bases in between. This CDR3 region has 13 residues.

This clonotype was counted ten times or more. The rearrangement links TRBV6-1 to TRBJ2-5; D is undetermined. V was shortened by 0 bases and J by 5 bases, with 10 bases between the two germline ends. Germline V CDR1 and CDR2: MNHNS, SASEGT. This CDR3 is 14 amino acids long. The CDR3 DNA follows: TGTGCCAGCAGTGAAGCCTCATTTTCGGAGACCCAGTACTTC. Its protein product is CASSEASFSETQYF.

The DNA of the CDR3 is TGTGCCAGCAGCGGCCTGGGACAGAGGGCCACTGAAGCTTTCTTT. It encodes CASSGLGQRATEAFF. The V and J genes are TRBV7-2 and TRBJ1-1; 7 bases match TRBD1. This CDR3 is 15 amino acids long. The germline V gene encodes CDR1 SGHTA and CDR2 FQGNSA. J lost 4 bases, V lost 5 bases, and 10 bases had no gene match. Together with reference TRBV7-2 and TRBJ1-1, the CDR3 gives the full variable domain: GAGVSQSPSNKVTEKGKDVELRCDPISGHTALYWYRQSLGQGLEFLIYFQGNSAPDKSGLPSDRFSAERTGGSVSTLTIQRTQQEDSAVYLCASSGLGQRATEAFFGQGTRLTVV.

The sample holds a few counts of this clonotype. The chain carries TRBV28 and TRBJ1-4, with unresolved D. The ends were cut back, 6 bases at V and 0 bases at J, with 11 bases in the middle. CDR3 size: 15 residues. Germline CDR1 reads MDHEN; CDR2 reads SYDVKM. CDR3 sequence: CASSPTAATNEKLFF. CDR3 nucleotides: TGTGCCAGCAGCCCAACCGCCGCAACTAATGAAAAACTGTTTTTT.

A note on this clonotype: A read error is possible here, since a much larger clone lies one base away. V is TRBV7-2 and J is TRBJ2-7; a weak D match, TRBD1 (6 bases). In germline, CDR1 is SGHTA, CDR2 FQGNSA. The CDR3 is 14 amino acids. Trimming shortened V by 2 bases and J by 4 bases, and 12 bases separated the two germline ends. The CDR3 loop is CASSLFDRSYEQYV. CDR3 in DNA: TGTGCCAGCAGCTTATTCGACAGGTCTTACGAGCAGTACGTC.